This is a list of T cell receptor beta chains from one sample in a study of T-cell reconstitution after alpha-beta-depleted transplantation in children. TCRdb called the PCR reads again in MiXCR, with one record for every CDR3 protein. Altogether about 980,000 distinct CDR3 sequences are present, about 30% being singletons, with the ten largest covering over 25%. The starting material was PBMCs, mostly from graft donor cells, obtained 360 days after TCRalphabeta/CD19-depleted stem cell transplant. The receptor source for this set is a boy under two years old who had a stem cell transplant for SCID, so the T cells may come from the graft donor. The CDR3 runs from the conserved cysteine through the conserved F or W. Fields, in order: J gene, D gene, clone size, V gene, CDR3 protein, CDR3 DNA. A D gene is named only where the DNA matches it firmly. Some rows have no size entry. The others give once, few or many, or a class for an expanded clone.

TRBJ2-5,.,.,TRBV28,CASSTLQGDGETQYF,TGTGCCAGCAGTACCTTACAGGGAGATGGAGAGACCCAGTACTTC
TRBJ2-3,.,.,TRBV12-3/TRBV12-4,CASNVGLARTDTQYF,TGTGCCAGCAACGTGGGACTGGCTCGCACAGATACGCAGTATTTT
TRBJ2-7,.,.,TRBV11-1,CASSYGQMRTYEQYF,TGTGCCAGCAGTTATGGACAGATGAGGACCTACGAGCAGTACTTC
TRBJ2-7,TRBD1,few,TRBV7-9,CASSLGRTGGYEQYF,TGTGCCAGCAGCTTAGGGCGGACAGGGGGCTACGAGCAGTACTTC
TRBJ2-7,.,.,TRBV5-1,CASSLDGGLYEQYF,TGCGCCAGCAGCTTGGACGGGGGGCTTTACGAGCAGTACTTC
TRBJ2-1,.,few,TRBV11-3,CASSRQTSSYNEQFF,TGTGCCAGCAGCCGACAGACGAGCTCCTACAATGAGCAGTTCTTC
TRBJ2-7,TRBD1,.,TRBV7-2,CASSVRTGTTYEQYF,TGTGCCAGCAGTGTCCGGACAGGGACCACCTACGAGCAGTACTTC
TRBJ2-5,.,.,TRBV5-6,CASSGGTELGETQYF,TGTGCCAGCAGCGGAGGGACTGAGCTCGGGGAGACCCAGTACTTC
TRBJ1-4,.,.,TRBV29-1,CSAYREEDEKLFF,TGCAGCGCCTACAGGGAGGAGGATGAAAAACTGTTTTTT
TRBJ1-4,TRBD1,.,TRBV28,CASKLDREATNEKLFF,TGTGCCAGCAAGCTTGACAGGGAGGCAACTAATGAAAAACTGTTTTTT
TRBJ2-5,TRBD2,.,TRBV7-2,CASSLARRGGLETQYF,TGTGCCAGCAGCTTAGCGCGTCGGGGGGGCCTGGAGACCCAGTACTTC
TRBJ2-4,.,.,TRBV6-2/TRBV6-3,CASGPLDSLGLAKNIQYF,TGTGCCAGCGGCCCGCTCGACAGCCTTGGACTTGCCAAAAACATTCAGTACTTC
TRBJ2-2,.,.,TRBV21-1,CASSRSGATGTGELFF,TGTGCCAGCAGCAGGTCAGGGGCAACTGGTACCGGGGAGCTGTTTTTT
TRBJ2-3,TRBD2,.,TRBV27,CASSLRAGGIDTQYF,TGTGCCAGCAGTCTACGGGCGGGGGGGATCGATACGCAGTATTTT
TRBJ2-6,.,.,TRBV12-3/TRBV12-4,CATSPPGAYSGANVLTF,TGTGCCACCTCCCCTCCGGGGGCCTACTCTGGGGCCAACGTCCTGACTTTC
TRBJ1-1,.,many,TRBV4-1,CASSQDFGREEDTEAFF,TGCGCCAGCAGCCAAGATTTTGGCAGGGAGGAGGACACTGAAGCTTTCTTT
TRBJ2-1,TRBD2,.,TRBV4-3,CASSQDDTGGAYNEQFF,TGCGCCAGCAGCCAAGATGATACCGGGGGGGCCTACAATGAGCAGTTCTTC
TRBJ2-5,TRBD2,.,TRBV12-3/TRBV12-4,CASSLLAGSQGETQYF,TGTGCCAGCAGTTTGCTAGCGGGGTCCCAGGGGGAGACCCAGTACTTC
TRBJ2-6,TRBD1,.,TRBV6-1,CATRRGRLPGANVLTF,TGTGCCACCCGAAGGGGGCGCTTGCCCGGGGCCAACGTCCTGACTTTC
TRBJ1-4,.,few,TRBV6-1,CASSEPVGFRTNEKLFF,TGTGCCAGCAGTGAACCGGTGGGGTTTCGCACTAATGAAAAACTGTTTTTT
TRBJ1-5,.,.,TRBV12-3/TRBV12-4,CASRKQGANSNQPQHF,TGTGCCAGCAGAAAACAAGGGGCTAATAGCAATCAGCCCCAGCATTTT
TRBJ1-1,TRBD1,few,TRBV5-1,CASSSGQLWNTEAFF,TGCGCCAGCAGCTCGGGACAGCTATGGAACACTGAAGCTTTCTTT
TRBJ2-7,.,few,TRBV7-9,CASSPDSFYEQYF,TGTGCCAGCAGCCCCGATTCGTTCTACGAGCAGTACTTC
TRBJ1-4,.,.,TRBV18,CASSRVHLDGRNEKLFF,TGTGCCAGCTCACGAGTCCACCTGGACGGCCGGAATGAAAAACTGTTTTTT
TRBJ2-5,TRBD1,.,TRBV2,CASSWDRGGQETQYF,TGTGCCAGCAGTTGGGACAGGGGAGGTCAAGAGACCCAGTACTTC
TRBJ2-2,.,few,TRBV4-1,CASSQDPGLNTGELFF,TGCGCCAGCAGCCAAGACCCAGGGTTGAACACCGGGGAGCTGTTTTTT
TRBJ2-1,TRBD1,.,TRBV5-1,CASSGFDRVGNEQFF,TGCGCCAGCAGCGGGTTCGACAGGGTAGGCAATGAGCAGTTCTTC
TRBJ1-2,.,.,TRBV12-3/TRBV12-4,CASSLTAGPGDGYTF,TGTGCCAGCAGTTTAACGGCAGGTCCAGGGGATGGCTACACCTTC
TRBJ2-1,TRBD2,few,TRBV6-1,CASSAMRGRNEQFF,TGTGCCAGCAGTGCAATGCGGGGGAGGAATGAGCAGTTCTTC
TRBJ2-3,TRBD2,.,TRBV4-3,CASSPVLTSGGTDTQYF,TGCGCCAGCAGCCCAGTATTGACTAGCGGGGGAACAGATACGCAGTATTTT
TRBJ1-4,.,few,TRBV12-3/TRBV12-4,CASSLSLLFEKLFF,TGTGCCAGCAGTTTAAGTTTACTATTTGAAAAACTGTTTTTT
TRBJ2-1,TRBD2,few,TRBV15,CATERRGSPNEQFF,TGTGCCACCGAGAGGCGGGGGAGCCCGAATGAGCAGTTCTTC
TRBJ2-5,TRBD1,.,TRBV11-1,CASSRKSNRDRGRETQYF,TGTGCCAGCAGCCGAAAATCAAACCGGGACAGGGGGCGCGAGACCCAGTACTTC
TRBJ2-1,.,few,TRBV24-1,CATSLRDEQFF,TGTGCCACCAGTCTAAGGGATGAGCAGTTCTTC
TRBJ1-1,.,few,TRBV7-9,CASSYKEGVGQEAFF,TGTGCCAGCAGCTACAAAGAGGGGGTCGGGCAGGAGGCTTTCTTT
TRBJ2-3,TRBD2,few,TRBV12-3/TRBV12-4,CASSLGGGDSTDTQYF,TGTGCCAGCAGTTTGGGCGGGGGGGACTCCACAGATACGCAGTATTTT
TRBJ1-2,.,few,TRBV6-5,CASSSPPRTGYTF,TGTGCCAGCAGTTCTCCCCCTCGTACTGGCTACACCTTC
TRBJ2-5,TRBD2,.,TRBV9,CASSVLPMSGGPVGTQYF,TGTGCCAGCAGCGTACTCCCTATGAGCGGGGGTCCCGTGGGGACCCAGTACTTC
TRBJ2-1,TRBD2,.,TRBV6-1,CASTPNPGGNEQFF,TGTGCCAGCACCCCTAATCCCGGGGGGAATGAGCAGTTCTTC
TRBJ2-7,.,.,TRBV28,CASSRASTGLSRYF,TGTGCCAGCAGTAGAGCCAGTACAGGACTTAGTAGGTACTTC
TRBJ2-7,.,.,TRBV12-3/TRBV12-4,CASSLAGPTSANYEQYF,TGTGCCAGCAGTTTAGCGGGTCCAACTTCCGCGAACTACGAGCAGTACTTC